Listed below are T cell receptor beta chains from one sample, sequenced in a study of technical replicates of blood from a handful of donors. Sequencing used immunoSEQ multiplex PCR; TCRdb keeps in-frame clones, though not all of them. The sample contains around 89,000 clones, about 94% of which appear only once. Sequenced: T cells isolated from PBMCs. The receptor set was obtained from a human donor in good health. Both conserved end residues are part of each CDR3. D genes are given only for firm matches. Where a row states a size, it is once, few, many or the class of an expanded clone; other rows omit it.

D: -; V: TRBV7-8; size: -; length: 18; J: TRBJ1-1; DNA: TGTGCCAGCAGCTTAGCCGGGGTAGCCTTCCGTCGGAACACTGAAGCTTTCTTT; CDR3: CASSLAGVAFRRNTEAFF
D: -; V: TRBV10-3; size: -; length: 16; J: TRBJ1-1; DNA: TGTGCCATCAGTGAGGGAGGGGCTCTGCGGAACACTGAAGCTTTCTTT; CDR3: CAISEGGALRNTEAFF
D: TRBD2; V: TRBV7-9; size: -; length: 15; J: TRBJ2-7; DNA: TGTGCCAGCAGCTTAAGAGCGGGGGACCACTACGAGCAGTACTTC; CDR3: CASSLRAGDHYEQYF
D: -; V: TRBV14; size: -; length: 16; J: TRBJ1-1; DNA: TGTGCCAGCAGCCAAGGAGGTGCCTGGTGGGACACTGAAGCTTTCTTT; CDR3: CASSQGGAWWDTEAFF
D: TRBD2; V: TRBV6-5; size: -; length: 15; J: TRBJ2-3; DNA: TGTGCCAGCAGTTACGGGACTAGCGACACAGATACGCAGTATTTT; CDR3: CASSYGTSDTDTQYF
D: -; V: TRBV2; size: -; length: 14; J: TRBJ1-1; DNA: TGTGCCAGCTTCGGGGAGGGGACTAACACTGAAGCTTTCTTT; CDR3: CASFGEGTNTEAFF
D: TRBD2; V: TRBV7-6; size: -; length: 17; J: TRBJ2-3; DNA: TGTGCCAGCAGCTTAGTGTTTGCGGGAGGACCCACAGATACGCAGTATTTT; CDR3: CASSLVFAGGPTDTQYF
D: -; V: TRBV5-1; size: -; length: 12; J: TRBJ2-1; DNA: TGCGCCAGCAGCGGGGACTCCCTAATTCAGTTCTTC; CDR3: CASSGDSLIQFF
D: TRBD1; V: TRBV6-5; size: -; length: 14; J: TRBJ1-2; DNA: TGTGCCAGCAGTTACTCGACAGGGGGCGTGCGCTACACCTTC; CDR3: CASSYSTGGVRYTF
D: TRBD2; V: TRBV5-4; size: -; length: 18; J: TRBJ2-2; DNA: TGTGCCAGCAGCTCCTGGACTAGCGGGAGAGTGGGCGCCGGGGAGCTGTTTTTT; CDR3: CASSSWTSGRVGAGELFF
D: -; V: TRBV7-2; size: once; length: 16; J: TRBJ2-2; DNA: TGTGCCAGCAGCCGTTACGGGCAGGGGAACACCGGGGAGCTGTTTTTT; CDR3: CASSRYGQGNTGELFF
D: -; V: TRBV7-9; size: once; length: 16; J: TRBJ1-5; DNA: TGTGCCAGCAGCCCATCACAGGGTTATAGCAATCAGCCCCAGCATTTT; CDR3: CASSPSQGYSNQPQHF
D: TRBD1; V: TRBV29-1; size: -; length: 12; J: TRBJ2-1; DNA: TGCAGCTCTGAGCAGGGGGCTGGGGAGCAGTTCTTC; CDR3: CSSEQGAGEQFF
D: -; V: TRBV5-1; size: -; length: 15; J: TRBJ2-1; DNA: TGCGCCAGCAGGTTAGTCCGGACTATGATAAATGAGCAGTTCTTC; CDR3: CASRLVRTMINEQFF
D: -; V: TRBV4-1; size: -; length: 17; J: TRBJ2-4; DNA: TGCGCCAGCAGCCCCGGGACATTACGTTTAGCCAAAAACATTCAGTACTTC; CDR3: CASSPGTLRLAKNIQYF